The 5 T cell receptor beta chains listed next were all sequenced from one sample in a study of control samples from healthy donors and cancer patients. Produced via immunoSEQ multiplex PCR; TCRdb's table is partial and in-frame only. The sample consists of more than 65,000 clones, more than 80% of them appearing once. Sequenced: blood. Receptors originate from a man aged 55 to 70 in good health.

V is TRBV6-6 and J is TRBJ2-7, with D uncertain. The CDR3 sequence is 15 residues long. In germline, CDR1 is MNHNY, CDR2 SVGAGI (reference sequence). V was trimmed by 6 bases and J by 3 bases, leaving 18 bases between them. CDR3 region: CASSERPGVGYEQYF. The CDR3 DNA reads TGTGCCAGCAGCGAGCGACCCGGAGTTGGCTACGAGCAGTACTTC.

The chain couples TRBV5-6 to TRBJ2-1; 9 nucleotides line up with TRBD2. The CDR3 sequence is 16 residues long. Germline V gives CDR1 SGHDT, CDR2 YYEEEE. V lost 1 base, J lost 6 bases, and 8 bases stayed unmatched. The CDR3, as DNA: TGTGCCAGCAGCTTGATGCCAGCGGGAGGTCGCAATGAGCAGTTCTTC. Translated, it gives CASSLMPAGGRNEQFF.

The chain has TRBV5-1 and TRBJ2-1; 7 nucleotides agree with TRBD1. Germline CDR1 SGHRS, CDR2 YFSETQ. The V gene end was trimmed by 4 bases and the J gene end by 5 bases; junction bases not matched to a gene: 3. This CDR3 is built from 13 residues. CDR3 in DNA: TGCGCCAGCAGCCCGGGACAGCACAATGAGCAGTTCTTC. Its protein is CASSPGQHNEQFF.

The V and J genes are TRBV27 and TRBJ1-1; D possibly corresponds to TRBD1 (6 bases). There are 14 residues in the CDR3. Germline V gene data show CDR1 as MNHEY and CDR2 as SMNVEV (reference sequence). V was shortened by 5 bases and J by 1 base, with 11 bases between the two germline ends. CDR3 nucleotide sequence: TGTGCCAGCAGTCCACGGGGGCAGAACACTGAAGCTTTCTTT. Its translation: CASSPRGQNTEAFF.

CDR3 protein: CASSPGRQGGKKLFF. In nucleotides, the CDR3 is TGTGCCAGCAGCCCAGGCCGACAGGGCGGGAAAAAACTGTTTTTT. The chain couples TRBV6-5 to TRBJ1-4; TRBD1 aligns across 7 bases. Losses at the gene ends were 6 bases for V and 9 bases for J; bases not matched to a gene: 13. This CDR3 spans 15 amino acids. Germline loops: CDR1 MNHEY, CDR2 SVGAGI.